These 20 T cell receptor beta chains came from one sample sequenced in a study of blood T cell repertoires in COVID-19. Libraries were prepared by immunoSEQ multiplex PCR; TCRdb keeps only in-frame clonotypes and omits some of them. Here the sample spans some 350,000 clones, approximately 89% being singletons. The sequenced material came from PBMCs or T cells enriched from blood (not recorded which). The receptors come from a woman aged 30 to 39 who had recovered from COVID-19.

J is TRBJ1-5 and V is TRBV11-2, with 8 bases that match TRBD1. The CDR3 totals 14 residues. Germline V gene sequence: CDR1 SGHAT, CDR2 FQNNGV. V lost 5 bases, J lost 1 base, and 1 base stayed unmatched. CDR3 coding DNA: TGTGCCAGCAGCCGGACAGGGAGCAATCAGCCCCAGCATTTT. Translated, it gives CASSRTGSNQPQHF.

V usage is TRBV5-1 and J usage is TRBJ2-5; 12 nucleotides align to TRBD1. Per germline, CDR1 SGHRS and CDR2 YFSETQ. V shed 4 bases and J 4 bases; nucleotides not matched to a gene: 8. The CDR3 contains 16 residues. The CDR3 loop is CASSTGQGAIPETQYF. DNA of the CDR3: TGCGCCAGCAGCACGGGACAGGGGGCGATCCCAGAGACCCAGTACTTC.

This chain uses TRBV28 with TRBJ2-7; 8 bases map to TRBD1. CDR3 length equals 12 residues. CDR1 is MDHEN and CDR2 is SYDVKM in the germline V gene. The CDR3 sequence: CAAGQGIYEQYF. CDR3 nucleotides: TGTGCGGCTGGACAGGGAATCTACGAGCAGTACTTC.

J is TRBJ2-7 and V is TRBV20-1; 11 bases map to TRBD2. The germline V gene has CDR1 DFQATT and CDR2 SNEGSKA (reference sequence). The length of the CDR3 is 15 residues. V trimming: 4 bases; J trimming: 3 bases; junction bases outside the gene matches: 8. As DNA, the CDR3 is TGCAGTGCTACTGACCATACTAGCGGGGGCTACGAGCAGTACTTC. It is translated as CSATDHTSGGYEQYF.

This clone showed up just once. The chain has TRBV13 and TRBJ2-4; weak D call: TRBD2 (5 bases). The germline V and J ends were trimmed by 4 bases and 0 bases, with 10 bases remaining between them. CDR1 is PRHDT, CDR2 FYEKMQ, per germline (reference sequence). The CDR3 sequence is 15 residues long. CDR3 residues: CASSWVRAAKNIQYF. Written as DNA, the CDR3 is TGTGCCAGCAGCTGGGTGAGGGCAGCCAAAAACATTCAGTACTTC. The full variable domain, its missing parts supplied by reference TRBV13 and TRBJ2-4, is AAGVIQSPRHLIKEKRETATLKCYPIPRHDTVYWYQQGPGQDPQFLISFYEKMQSDKGSIPDRFSAQQFSDYHSELNMSSLELGDSALYFCASSWVRAAKNIQYFGAGTRLSVL.

There are a few counts of this clone. The chain is built from TRBV29-1 and TRBJ1-2; 8 bases map to TRBD1. CDR1 is SQVTM and CDR2 is ANQGSEA in the germline V gene. The CDR3 length is 12 residues. V shed 6 bases and J 4 bases; nucleotides not matched to a gene: 4. CDR3 DNA: TGCAGCGTGGGCGGGACAGGCTATGGCTACACCTTC. This translates into CSVGGTGYGYTF.

This clone was counted only a few times. V is TRBV12-5 and J is TRBJ2-1; D might be TRBD1 (6 bases). The CDR3 extends over 15 amino acids. Per germline, CDR1 LGHNT and CDR2 FRNRAP. V was shortened by 0 bases and J by 1 base, with 7 bases between the two germline ends. In nucleotides, the CDR3 is TGTGCTAGTGGTTTGGTAAGGGGGTCCTACAATGAGCAGTTCTTC. This sequence encodes CASGLVRGSYNEQFF.

The rearrangement joins TRBV29-1 to TRBJ1-1; D not certain. This CDR3 has 11 amino acids. V lost 3 bases to trimming and J lost 4 bases, with 6 bases between them. Germline lookup yields CDR1 SQVTM and CDR2 ANQGSEA. The CDR3 region has the DNA TGCAGCGTTGACGTTTTCACTGAAGCTTTCTTT. This codes for CSVDVFTEAFF. The full variable domain, in which reference TRBV29-1 and TRBJ1-1 provide the parts outside the CDR3, is SAVISQKPSRDICQRGTSLTIQCQVDSQVTMMFWYRQQPGQSLTLIATANQGSEATYESGFVIDKFPISRPNLTFSTLTVSNMSPEDSSIYLCSVDVFTEAFFGQGTRLTVV.

The V gene is TRBV19, the J gene TRBJ1-2, with D possibly TRBD1 on 5 matching bases. The CDR3 spans 13 residues. Germline CDR1 LNHDA, CDR2 SQIVND (reference sequence). Trimming removed 5 bases from V and 8 bases from J, with 15 bases in between. CDR3 residues: CASSPSRDWGYTF. CDR3 sequence (DNA): TGTGCCAGTAGTCCCTCACGGGACTGGGGCTACACCTTC. Full variable domain (rest looked up from reference TRBV19 and TRBJ1-2): DGGITQSPKYLFRKEGQNVTLSCEQNLNHDAMYWYRQDPGQGLRLIYYSQIVNDFQKGDIAEGYSVSREKKESFPLTVTSAQKNPTAFYLCASSPSRDWGYTFGSGTRLTVV.

CDR3 amino acids: CATRDRASNYGYTF. The CDR3 nucleotides read TGTGCCACCAGGGACAGGGCTTCTAACTATGGCTACACCTTC. J is TRBJ1-2 and V is TRBV10-3, with 9 bases matching TRBD1. This CDR3 is built from 14 residues. V shed 10 bases and J 0 bases; nucleotides not matched to a gene: 6. CDR1 is ENHRY, CDR2 SYGVKD, per germline.

V gene TRBV6-7 combines with J gene TRBJ2-3; possible D gene TRBD2, 5 bases. TRBV6-7 qualifies as an ORF whose function is uncertain. This CDR3 comprises 14 residues. V lost 2 bases and J 7 bases, leaving 13 bases between the germline ends. In DNA, the CDR3 is TGTGCCAGCAGTTACAGAGGCGGGCCCCATACGCAGTATTTT. This encodes CASSYRGGPHTQYF.

This chain joins TRBV9 and TRBJ2-1, with 8 bases identical to TRBD2. V lost 4 bases to trimming and J lost 5 bases; unmatched junction nucleotides: 8. The germline gives CDR1 SGDLS, CDR2 YYNGEE. This CDR3 is built from 15 residues. The CDR3 loop is CASSLTGGPNNEQFF. For the CDR3, the DNA is TGTGCCAGCAGCCTGACGGGGGGGCCAAACAATGAGCAGTTCTTC. Together with reference TRBV9 and TRBJ2-1, the CDR3 gives the full variable domain: DSGVTQTPKHLITATGQRVTLRCSPRSGDLSVYWYQQSLDQGLQFLIQYYNGEERAKGNILERFSAQQFPDLHSELNLSSLELGDSALYFCASSLTGGPNNEQFFGPGTRLTVL.

The gene calls are TRBV2 and TRBJ2-3; 7 bases agree with TRBD1. V shed 10 bases and J 0 bases; nucleotides not matched to a gene: 7. The CDR3 is made up of 14 amino acids. The V gene's germline CDR1 is SNHLY and CDR2 FYNNEI. In nucleotides, the CDR3 is TGTGCCACCAAAAGGGGGCCTAGCACAGATACGCAGTATTTT. It yields the protein CATKRGPSTDTQYF.

This chain connects TRBV7-9 to TRBJ1-2, with TRBD1 matching over 7 bases. Trimming cost V 6 bases and J 7 bases; bases outside gene matches: 11. CDR3 length: 14 amino acids. CDR1 is SEHNR, CDR2 FQNEAQ, per germline (reference sequence). CDR3 protein: CASSFSPRTGGYTF. The CDR3 nucleotides read TGTGCCAGCAGTTTTTCCCCCCGGACAGGTGGCTACACCTTC.

The chain has TRBV6-1 and TRBJ2-3; TRBD2 agrees at 10 bases. Germline V lookup: CDR1 MNHNS, CDR2 SASEGT. V trimming: 1 base; J trimming: 2 bases; junction bases outside the gene matches: 6. The CDR3 extends over 17 amino acids. The DNA for the CDR3 is TGTGCCAGCAGTGAAGTATTAGGACTAGCGGTCACAGATACGCAGTATTTT. Translated, it gives CASSEVLGLAVTDTQYF.

The V call is TRBV5-1, the J call TRBJ2-5; TRBD1 aligns across 10 bases. After removal of 9 bases from V and 5 bases from J, the junction contained 13 bases not matched to a gene. The germline V gene has CDR1 SGHRS and CDR2 YFSETQ. CDR3 length: 15 amino acids. CDR3 nucleotide sequence: TGCGCCACCGCCCAAGGGACAGGGGTTACGGAGACCCAGTACTTC. Translating gives CATAQGTGVTETQYF.

The chain couples TRBV19 to TRBJ2-2; D is perhaps TRBD2 (6 bases). CDR3 length: 14 residues. Germline CDR1 reads LNHDA; CDR2 reads SQIVND (reference sequence). Trimming stripped 7 bases from V and 1 base from J, with 10 bases between. CDR3 region: CASNGGVNTGELFF. CDR3 coding DNA: TGTGCCAGTAATGGCGGGGTGAACACCGGGGAGCTGTTTTTT.

CDR3 in amino acids: CAISEGLAGGRAQETQYF. In nucleotides, the CDR3 is TGTGCCATCAGTGAGGGACTAGCGGGGGGCCGAGCCCAAGAGACCCAGTACTTC. The J gene is TRBJ2-5, the V gene TRBV10-3, with 14 bases fitting TRBD2. This CDR3 comprises 18 residues. Germline assignment: CDR1 ENHRY and CDR2 SYGVKD. V lost 2 bases, J lost 1 base, and 6 bases stayed unmatched.

This clone was picked up one time. The chain recombines TRBV6-5 with TRBJ1-6, with 7 positions matching TRBD1. Germline CDR1 and CDR2: MNHEY and SVGAGI. The junction had 6 bases not matched to a gene; V was cut back by 8 bases and J by 8 bases. The CDR3 runs to 13 residues. CDR3 residues: CASSRGADSPLHF. The CDR3 DNA reads as TGTGCCAGCTCCAGGGGGGCGGATTCACCCCTCCACTTT.

The CDR3 reads CASSRDSEAFF. As DNA, the CDR3 is TGTGCCAGCAGCCGGGACAGCGAAGCTTTCTTT. The chain is built from TRBV21-1 and TRBJ1-1; the D call TRBD1 from the table was never checked on the DNA. TRBV21-1 constitutes a pseudogene. CDR3 length: 11 amino acids.